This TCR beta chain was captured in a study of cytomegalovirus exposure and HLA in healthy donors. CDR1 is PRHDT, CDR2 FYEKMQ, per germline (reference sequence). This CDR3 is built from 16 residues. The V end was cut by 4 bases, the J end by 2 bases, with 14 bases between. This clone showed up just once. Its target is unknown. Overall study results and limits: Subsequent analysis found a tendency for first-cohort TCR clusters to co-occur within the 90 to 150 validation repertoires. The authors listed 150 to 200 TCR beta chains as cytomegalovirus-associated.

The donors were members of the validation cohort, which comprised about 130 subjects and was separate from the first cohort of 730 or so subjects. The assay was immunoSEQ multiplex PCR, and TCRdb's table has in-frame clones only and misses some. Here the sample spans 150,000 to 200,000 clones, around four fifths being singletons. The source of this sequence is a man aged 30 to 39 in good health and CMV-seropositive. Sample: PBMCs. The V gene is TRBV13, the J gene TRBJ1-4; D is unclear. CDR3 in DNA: TGTGCCAGCAGCTCGCGCGTAACCGCGACTAATGAAAAACTGTTTTTT. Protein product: CASSSRVTATNEKLFF.